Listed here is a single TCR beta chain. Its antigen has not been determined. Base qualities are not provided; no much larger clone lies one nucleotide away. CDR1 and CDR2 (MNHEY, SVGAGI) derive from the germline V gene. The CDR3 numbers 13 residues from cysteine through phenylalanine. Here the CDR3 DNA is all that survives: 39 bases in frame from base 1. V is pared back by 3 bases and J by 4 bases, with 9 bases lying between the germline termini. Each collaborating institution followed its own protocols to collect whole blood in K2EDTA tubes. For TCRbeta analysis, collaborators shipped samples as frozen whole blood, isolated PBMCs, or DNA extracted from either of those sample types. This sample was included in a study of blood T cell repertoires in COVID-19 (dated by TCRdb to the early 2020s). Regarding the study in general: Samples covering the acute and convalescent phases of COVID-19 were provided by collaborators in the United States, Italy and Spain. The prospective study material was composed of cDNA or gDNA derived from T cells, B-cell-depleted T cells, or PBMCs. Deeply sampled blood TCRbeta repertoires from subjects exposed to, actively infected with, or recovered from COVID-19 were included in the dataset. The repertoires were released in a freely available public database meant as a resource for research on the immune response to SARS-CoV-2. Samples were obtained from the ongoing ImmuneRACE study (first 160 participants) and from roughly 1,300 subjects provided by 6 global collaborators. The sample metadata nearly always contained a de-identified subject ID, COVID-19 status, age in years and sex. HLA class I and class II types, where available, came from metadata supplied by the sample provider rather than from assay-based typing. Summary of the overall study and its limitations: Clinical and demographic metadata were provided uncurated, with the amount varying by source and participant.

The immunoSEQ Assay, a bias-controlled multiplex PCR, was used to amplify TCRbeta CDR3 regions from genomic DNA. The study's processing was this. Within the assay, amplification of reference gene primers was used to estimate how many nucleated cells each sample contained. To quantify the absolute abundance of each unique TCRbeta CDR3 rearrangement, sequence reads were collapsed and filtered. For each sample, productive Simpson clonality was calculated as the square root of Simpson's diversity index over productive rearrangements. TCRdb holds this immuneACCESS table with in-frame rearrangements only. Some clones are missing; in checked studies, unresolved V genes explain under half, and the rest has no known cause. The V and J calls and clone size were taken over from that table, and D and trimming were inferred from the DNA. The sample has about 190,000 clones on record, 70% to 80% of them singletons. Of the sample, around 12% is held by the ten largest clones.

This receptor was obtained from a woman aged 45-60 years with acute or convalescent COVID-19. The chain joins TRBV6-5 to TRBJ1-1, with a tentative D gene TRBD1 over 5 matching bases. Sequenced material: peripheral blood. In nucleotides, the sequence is TGTGCCAGCAGTTATGAGCAGGGCACTGAAGCTTTCTTT. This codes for CASSYEQGTEAFF.